This TCR beta chain was sequenced for a study of graft-versus-host responses after intestinal transplantation. Study in general: Every recipient underwent anti-thymocyte globulin induction, then tacrolimus and steroids for roughly three years.

The CDR3 is 14 residues long. Assay used: immunoSEQ multiplex PCR; TCRdb lists only in-frame clones, some missing. Found here are around 18,000 clones, 80% to 95% of them singletons; the top ten hold around 2%. This sample comprised PBMCs, obtained 350 to 400 days after transplant. This sequence joins TRBV21-1 and TRBJ1-2. TRBV21-1 is a recognized pseudogene. The receptor was isolated from a human patient who received an intestinal transplant, so some T cells may come from the graft donor. The CDR3 protein is CASSKAGEGYGYTF. Written as DNA, the CDR3 is TGTGCCAGCAGCAAAGCGGGGGAGGGCTATGGCTACACCTTC.